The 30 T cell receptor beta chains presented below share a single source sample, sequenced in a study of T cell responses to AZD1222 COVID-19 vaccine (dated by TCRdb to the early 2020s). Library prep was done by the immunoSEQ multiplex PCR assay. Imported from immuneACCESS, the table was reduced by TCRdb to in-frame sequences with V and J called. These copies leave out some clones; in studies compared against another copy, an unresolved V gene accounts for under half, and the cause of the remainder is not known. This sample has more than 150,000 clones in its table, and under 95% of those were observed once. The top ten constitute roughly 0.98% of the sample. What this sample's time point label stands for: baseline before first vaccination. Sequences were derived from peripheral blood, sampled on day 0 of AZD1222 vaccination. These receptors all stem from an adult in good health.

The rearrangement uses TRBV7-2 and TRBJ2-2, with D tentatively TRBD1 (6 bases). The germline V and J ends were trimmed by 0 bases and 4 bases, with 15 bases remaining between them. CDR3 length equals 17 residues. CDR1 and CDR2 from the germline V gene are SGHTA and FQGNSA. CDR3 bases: TGTGCCAGCAGCTTAGCGCTAGGCAGGGGTAGCACCGGGGAGCTGTTTTTT. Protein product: CASSLALGRGSTGELFF.

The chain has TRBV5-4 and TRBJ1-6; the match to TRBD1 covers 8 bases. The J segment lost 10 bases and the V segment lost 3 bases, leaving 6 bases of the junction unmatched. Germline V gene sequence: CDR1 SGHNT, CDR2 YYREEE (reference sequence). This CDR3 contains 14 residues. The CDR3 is CASSSDRARSPLHF. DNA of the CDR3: TGTGCCAGCAGCTCGGACAGGGCACGCTCACCCCTCCACTTT.

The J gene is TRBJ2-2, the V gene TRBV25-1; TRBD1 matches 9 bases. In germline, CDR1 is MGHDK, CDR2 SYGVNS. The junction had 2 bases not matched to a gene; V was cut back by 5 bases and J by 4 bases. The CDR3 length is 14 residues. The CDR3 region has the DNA TGTGCCAGCAGTCTGGACAGGGGCACCGGGGAGCTGTTTTTT. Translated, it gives CASSLDRGTGELFF.

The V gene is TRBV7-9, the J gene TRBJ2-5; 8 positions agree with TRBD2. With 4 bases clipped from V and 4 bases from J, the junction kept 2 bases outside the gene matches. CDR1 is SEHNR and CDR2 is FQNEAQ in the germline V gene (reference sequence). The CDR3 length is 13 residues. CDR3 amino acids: CASSWGLGETQYF. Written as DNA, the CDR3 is TGTGCCAGCAGCTGGGGACTAGGAGAGACCCAGTACTTC.

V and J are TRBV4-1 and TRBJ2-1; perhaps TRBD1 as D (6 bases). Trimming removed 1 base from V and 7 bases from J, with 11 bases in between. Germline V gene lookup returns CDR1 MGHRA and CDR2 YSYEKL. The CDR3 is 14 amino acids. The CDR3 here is CASSQAQGWNEQFF. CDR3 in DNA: TGCGCCAGCAGCCAAGCACAGGGTTGGAATGAGCAGTTCTTC.

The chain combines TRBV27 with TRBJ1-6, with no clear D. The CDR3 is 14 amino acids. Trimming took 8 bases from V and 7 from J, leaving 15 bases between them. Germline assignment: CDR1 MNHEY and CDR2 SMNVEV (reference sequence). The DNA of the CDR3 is TGTGCCAGCTGTAGTGGGCTGATGAATTCACCCCTCCACTTT. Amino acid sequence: CASCSGLMNSPLHF.

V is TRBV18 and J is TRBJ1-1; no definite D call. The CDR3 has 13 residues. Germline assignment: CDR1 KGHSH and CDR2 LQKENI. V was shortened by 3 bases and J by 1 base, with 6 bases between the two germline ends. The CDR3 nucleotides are TGTGCCAGCTCACCTGAGGGGAACACTGAAGCTTTCTTT. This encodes CASSPEGNTEAFF.

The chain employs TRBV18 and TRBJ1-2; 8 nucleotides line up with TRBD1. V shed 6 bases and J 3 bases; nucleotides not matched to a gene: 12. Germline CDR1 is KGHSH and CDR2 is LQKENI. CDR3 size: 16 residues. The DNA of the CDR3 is TGTGCCAGCTCGTTCCCCACAGGGGGTATCGACTATGGCTACACCTTC. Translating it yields CASSFPTGGIDYGYTF.

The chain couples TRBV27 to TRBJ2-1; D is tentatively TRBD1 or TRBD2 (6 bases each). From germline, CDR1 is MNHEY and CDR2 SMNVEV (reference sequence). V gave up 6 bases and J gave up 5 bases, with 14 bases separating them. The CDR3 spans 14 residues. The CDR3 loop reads CASRGQGRHNEQFF. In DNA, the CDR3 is TGTGCCAGCAGAGGGCAGGGGAGGCACAATGAGCAGTTCTTC.

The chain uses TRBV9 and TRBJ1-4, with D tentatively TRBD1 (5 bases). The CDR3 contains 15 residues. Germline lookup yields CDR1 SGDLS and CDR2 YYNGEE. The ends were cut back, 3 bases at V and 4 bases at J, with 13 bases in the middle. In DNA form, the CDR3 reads TGTGCCAGCAGCGCCGAGGGACGGCATAATGAAAAACTGTTTTTT. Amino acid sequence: CASSAEGRHNEKLFF.

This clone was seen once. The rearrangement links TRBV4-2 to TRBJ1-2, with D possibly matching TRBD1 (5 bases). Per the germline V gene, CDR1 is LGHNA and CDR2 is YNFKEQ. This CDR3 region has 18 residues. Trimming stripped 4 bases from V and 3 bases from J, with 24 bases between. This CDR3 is CASSRPLPAGPDDYGYTF. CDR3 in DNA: TGTGCCAGCAGCCGACCTTTACCGGCAGGGCCCGATGACTATGGCTACACCTTC.

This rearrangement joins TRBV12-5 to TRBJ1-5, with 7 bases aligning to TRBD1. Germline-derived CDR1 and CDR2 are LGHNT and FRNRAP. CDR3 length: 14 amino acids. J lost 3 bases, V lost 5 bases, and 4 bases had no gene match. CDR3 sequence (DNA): TGTGCTAGTGGTGGGGGACAGAACAATCAGCCCCAGCATTTT. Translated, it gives CASGGGQNNQPQHF.

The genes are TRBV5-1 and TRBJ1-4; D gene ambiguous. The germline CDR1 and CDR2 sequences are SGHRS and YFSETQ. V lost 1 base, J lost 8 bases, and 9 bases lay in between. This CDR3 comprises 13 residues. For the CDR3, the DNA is TGCGCCAGCAGCTTGACAGTTGGCGAAAAACTGTTTTTT. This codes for CASSLTVGEKLFF.

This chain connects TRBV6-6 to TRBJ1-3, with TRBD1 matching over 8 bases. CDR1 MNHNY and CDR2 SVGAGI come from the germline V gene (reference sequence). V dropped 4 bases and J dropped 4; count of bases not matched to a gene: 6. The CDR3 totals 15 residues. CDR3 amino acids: CASSSPRGLGNTIYF. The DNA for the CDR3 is TGTGCCAGCAGTTCACCCAGGGGGCTCGGAAACACCATATATTTT.

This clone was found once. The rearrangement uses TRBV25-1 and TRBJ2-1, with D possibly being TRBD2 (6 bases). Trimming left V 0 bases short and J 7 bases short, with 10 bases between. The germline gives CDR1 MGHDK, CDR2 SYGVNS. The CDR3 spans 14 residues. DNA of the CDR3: TGTGCCAGCAGTGAATATACCCGGGGGAATGAGCAGTTCTTC. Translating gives CASSEYTRGNEQFF.

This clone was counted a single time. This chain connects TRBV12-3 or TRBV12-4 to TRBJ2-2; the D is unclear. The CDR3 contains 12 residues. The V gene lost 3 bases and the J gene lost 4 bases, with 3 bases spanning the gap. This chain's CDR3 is CASSFPTGELFF. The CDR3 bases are TGTGCCAGCAGTTTCCCCACCGGGGAGCTGTTTTTT.

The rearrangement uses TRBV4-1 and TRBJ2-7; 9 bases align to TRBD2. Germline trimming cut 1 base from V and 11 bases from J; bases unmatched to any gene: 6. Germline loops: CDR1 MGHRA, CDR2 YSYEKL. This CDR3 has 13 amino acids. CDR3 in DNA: TGCGCCAGCAGCCAAGTTGGCGGGGGGGTGAAGTACTTC. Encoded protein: CASSQVGGGVKYF.

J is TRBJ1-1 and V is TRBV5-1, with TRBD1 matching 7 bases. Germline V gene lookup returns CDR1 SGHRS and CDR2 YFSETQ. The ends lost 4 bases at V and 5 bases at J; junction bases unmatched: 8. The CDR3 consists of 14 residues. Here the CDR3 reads CASSPRQGGTEAFF. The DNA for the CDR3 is TGCGCCAGCAGCCCGAGACAGGGTGGGACTGAAGCTTTCTTT.

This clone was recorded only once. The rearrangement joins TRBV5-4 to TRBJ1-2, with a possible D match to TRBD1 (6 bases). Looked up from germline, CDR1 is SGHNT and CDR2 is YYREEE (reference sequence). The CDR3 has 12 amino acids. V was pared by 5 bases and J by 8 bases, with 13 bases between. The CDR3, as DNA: TGTGCCAGCAGTGGGGGGCGCGGAGGCTACACCTTC. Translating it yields CASSGGRGGYTF.

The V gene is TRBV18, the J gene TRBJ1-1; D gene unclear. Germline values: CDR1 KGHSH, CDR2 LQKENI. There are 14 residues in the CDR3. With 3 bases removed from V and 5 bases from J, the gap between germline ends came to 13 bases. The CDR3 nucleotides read TGTGCCAGCTCACCCCCGTCCTCGAGAACTGAAGCTTTCTTT. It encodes CASSPPSSRTEAFF.

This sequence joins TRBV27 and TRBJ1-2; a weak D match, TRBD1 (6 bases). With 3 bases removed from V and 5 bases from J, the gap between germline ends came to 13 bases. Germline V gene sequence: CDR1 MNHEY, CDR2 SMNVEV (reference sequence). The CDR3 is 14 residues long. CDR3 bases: TGTGCCAGCAGTTTTAGGAGGGGGGGATATGGCTACACCTTC. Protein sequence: CASSFRRGGYGYTF.

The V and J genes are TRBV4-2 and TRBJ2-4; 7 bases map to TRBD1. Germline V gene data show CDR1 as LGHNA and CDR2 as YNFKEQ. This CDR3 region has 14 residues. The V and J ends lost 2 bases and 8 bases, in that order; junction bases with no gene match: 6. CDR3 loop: CASSQQGVEDIQYF. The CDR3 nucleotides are TGTGCCAGCAGCCAACAGGGGGTTGAAGACATTCAGTACTTC.

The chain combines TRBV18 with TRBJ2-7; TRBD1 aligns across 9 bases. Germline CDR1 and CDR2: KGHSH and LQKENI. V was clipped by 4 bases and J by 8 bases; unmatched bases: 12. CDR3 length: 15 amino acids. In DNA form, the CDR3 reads TGTGCCAGCTCACAAAGCCTTCCGGGACAGGGACAGCAGTACTTC. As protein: CASSQSLPGQGQQYF.

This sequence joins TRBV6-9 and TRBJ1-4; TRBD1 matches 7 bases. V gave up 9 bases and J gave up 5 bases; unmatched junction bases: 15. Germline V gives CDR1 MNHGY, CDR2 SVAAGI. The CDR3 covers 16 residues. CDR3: CARRNSTGLLNEKLFF. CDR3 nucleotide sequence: TGTGCCAGACGTAATTCGACAGGGCTTTTAAATGAAAAACTGTTTTTT.

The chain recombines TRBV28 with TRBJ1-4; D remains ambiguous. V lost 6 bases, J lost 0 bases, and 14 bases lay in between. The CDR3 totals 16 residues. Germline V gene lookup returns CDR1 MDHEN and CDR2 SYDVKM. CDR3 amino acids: CASSPLGFATNEKLFF. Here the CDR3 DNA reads TGTGCCAGCAGCCCACTCGGATTTGCAACTAATGAAAAACTGTTTTTT.

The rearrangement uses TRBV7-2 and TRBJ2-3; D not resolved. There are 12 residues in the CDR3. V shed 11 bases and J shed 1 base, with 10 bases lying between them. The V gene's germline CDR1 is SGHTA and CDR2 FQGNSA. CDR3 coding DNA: TGTGCCCTATCCGTGGGCACAGATACGCAGTATTTT. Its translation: CALSVGTDTQYF.

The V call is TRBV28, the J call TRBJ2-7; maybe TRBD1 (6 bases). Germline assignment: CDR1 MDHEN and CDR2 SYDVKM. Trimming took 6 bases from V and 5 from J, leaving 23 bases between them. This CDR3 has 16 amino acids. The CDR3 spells CASSIGGKRWSDEQYF. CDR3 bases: TGTGCCAGCAGCATAGGGGGAAAGAGGTGGAGCGACGAGCAGTACTTC.

The CDR3: CASSVTPGKVNTEAFF. CDR3 nucleotides: TGTGCCAGCAGTGTAACCCCGGGGAAAGTGAACACTGAAGCTTTCTTT. The chain employs TRBV27 and TRBJ1-1; D unclear. The CDR3 spans 16 residues. Trimming took 5 bases from V and 0 from J, leaving 16 bases between them. The V gene's germline CDR1 is MNHEY and CDR2 SMNVEV (reference sequence).

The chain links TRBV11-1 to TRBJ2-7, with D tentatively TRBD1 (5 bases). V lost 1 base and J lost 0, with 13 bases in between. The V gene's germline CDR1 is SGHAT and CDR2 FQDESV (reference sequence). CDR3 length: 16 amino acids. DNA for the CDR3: TGTGCCAGCAGCTTAGATGGGTACAGGAGCTCCTACGAGCAGTACTTC. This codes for CASSLDGYRSSYEQYF.

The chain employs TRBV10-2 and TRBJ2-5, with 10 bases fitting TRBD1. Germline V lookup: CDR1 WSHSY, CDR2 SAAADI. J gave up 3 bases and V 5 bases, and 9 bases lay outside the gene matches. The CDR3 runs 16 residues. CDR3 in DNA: TGCGCCAGCAGTTTTGACAGGGGGCTCTTCAAAGAGACCCAGTACTTC. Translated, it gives CASSFDRGLFKETQYF.